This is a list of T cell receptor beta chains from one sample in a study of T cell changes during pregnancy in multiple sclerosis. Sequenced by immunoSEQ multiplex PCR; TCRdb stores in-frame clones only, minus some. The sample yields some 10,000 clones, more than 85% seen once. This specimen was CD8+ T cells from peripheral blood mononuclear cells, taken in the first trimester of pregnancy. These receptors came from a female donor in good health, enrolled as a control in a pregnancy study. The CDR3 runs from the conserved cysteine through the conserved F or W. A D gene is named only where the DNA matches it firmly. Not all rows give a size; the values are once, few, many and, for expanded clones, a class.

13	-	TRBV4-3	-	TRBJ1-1	CASSPGQNTEAFF	TGCGCCAGCAGCCCTGGGCAGAACACTGAAGCTTTCTTT
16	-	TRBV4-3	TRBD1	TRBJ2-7	CASSQASGTGHYEQYF	TGCGCCAGCAGCCAGGCTTCCGGGACAGGGCACTACGAGCAGTACTTC
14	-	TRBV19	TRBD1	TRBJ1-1	CASSIRTGRTEAFF	TGTGCCAGTAGTATTAGGACAGGGAGAACTGAAGCTTTCTTT
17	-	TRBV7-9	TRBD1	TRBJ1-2	CASSLDLLGQGAHGYTF	TGTGCCAGCAGCTTAGACCTCCTTGGACAGGGGGCACATGGCTACACCTTC
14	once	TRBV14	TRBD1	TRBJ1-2	CASSPGTGTYGYTF	TGTGCCAGCAGCCCAGGGACAGGGACCTATGGCTACACCTTC
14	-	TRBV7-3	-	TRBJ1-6	CASSLTGADSPLHF	TGTGCCAGCAGCTTAACAGGGGCGGATTCACCCCTCCACTTT
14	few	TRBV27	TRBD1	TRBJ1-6	CASSLGTGVSPLHF	TGTGCCAGCAGTTTAGGGACAGGGGTATCACCCCTCCACTTT
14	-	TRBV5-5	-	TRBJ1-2	CASSLIRVGGGYTF	TGTGCCAGCAGCTTGATACGTGTCGGGGGTGGCTACACCTTC
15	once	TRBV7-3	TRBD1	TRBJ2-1	CASSLSGTGYNEQFF	TGTGCCAGCAGCTTGTCCGGGACAGGTTACAATGAGCAGTTCTTC
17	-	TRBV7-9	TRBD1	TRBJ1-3	CASSLDNRGQSGNTIYF	TGTGCCAGCAGCTTAGATAACAGGGGGCAATCTGGAAACACCATATATTTT
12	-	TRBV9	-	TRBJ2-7	CASSVEFREQYF	TGTGCCAGCAGCGTAGAGTTCCGGGAGCAGTACTTC
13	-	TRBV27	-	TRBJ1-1	CASQGVGYTEAFF	TGTGCCAGCCAAGGGGTCGGATACACTGAAGCTTTCTTT
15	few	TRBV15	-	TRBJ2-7	CATSPEAGAAYEQYF	TGTGCCACCAGCCCTGAGGCGGGGGCCGCCTACGAGCAGTACTTC
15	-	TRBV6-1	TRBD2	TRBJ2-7	CASSVASGGAYEQYF	TGTGCCAGCAGTGTTGCTAGCGGGGGGGCGTACGAGCAGTACTTC
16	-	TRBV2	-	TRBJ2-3	CASILASGASTDTQYF	TGTGCCAGCATTCTGGCGAGCGGAGCTAGCACAGATACGCAGTATTTT
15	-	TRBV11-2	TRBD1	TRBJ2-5	CASSHPDRDLETQYF	TGTGCCAGCAGCCACCCGGACAGGGACTTGGAGACCCAGTACTTC
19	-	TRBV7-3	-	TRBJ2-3	CASSSDPRLAETGTDTQYF	TGTGCCAGCAGCTCAGATCCCCGGCTAGCCGAGACGGGCACAGATACGCAGTATTTT
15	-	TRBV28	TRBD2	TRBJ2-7	CASSLRLAGSYEQYF	TGTGCCAGCAGTTTAAGACTAGCGGGGTCCTACGAGCAGTACTTC
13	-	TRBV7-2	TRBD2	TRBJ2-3	CASSRTRGDTQYF	TGTGCCAGCAGCCGCACGCGGGGGGATACGCAGTATTTT
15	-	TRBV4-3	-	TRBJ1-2	CASSPVQGSGYGYTF	TGCGCCAGCAGCCCCGTACAGGGTTCCGGTTATGGCTACACCTTC
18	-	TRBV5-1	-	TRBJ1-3	CASSFFESGLISGNTIYF	TGCGCCAGCAGCTTTTTCGAGAGTGGGCTGATCTCTGGAAACACCATATATTTT
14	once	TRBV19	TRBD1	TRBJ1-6	CASSAGTGTSPLHF	TGTGCCAGTAGTGCCGGGACAGGAACCTCACCCCTCCACTTT
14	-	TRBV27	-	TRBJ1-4	CASSPRESNEKLFF	TGTGCCAGCAGTCCCCGGGAGTCTAATGAAAAACTGTTTTTT
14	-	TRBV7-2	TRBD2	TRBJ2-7	CASSLQGGAYEQYF	TGTGCCAGCAGCTTACAGGGAGGGGCGTACGAGCAGTACTTC
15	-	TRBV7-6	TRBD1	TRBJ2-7	CASSVAPSGQPEQYF	TGTGCCAGCAGCGTCGCTCCATCGGGACAGCCCGAGCAGTACTTC
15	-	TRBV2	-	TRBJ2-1	CASGTTEDNYNEQFF	TGTGCCAGCGGAACCACAGAGGACAACTACAATGAGCAGTTCTTC
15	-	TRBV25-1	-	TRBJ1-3	CASLDGLSPGNTIYF	TGTGCCAGCCTAGACGGACTCTCCCCTGGAAACACCATATATTTT
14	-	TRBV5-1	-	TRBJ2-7	CASSLGSGGYEQYF	TGCGCCAGCAGCTTGGGCTCAGGGGGGTACGAGCAGTACTTC
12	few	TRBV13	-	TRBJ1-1	CASSLGRTEAFF	TGTGCCAGCAGCCTTGGTCGGACTGAAGCTTTCTTT
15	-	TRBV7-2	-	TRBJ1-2	CASSLDITRGYGYTF	TGTGCCAGCAGCTTAGACATAACACGGGGCTATGGCTACACCTTC
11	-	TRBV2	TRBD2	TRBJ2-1	CASTGGGEQFF	TGTGCCAGCACCGGGGGGGGCGAGCAGTTCTTC
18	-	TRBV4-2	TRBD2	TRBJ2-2	CASSQVTIRGGDTGELFF	TGTGCCAGCAGCCAAGTTACTATCCGGGGGGGCGACACCGGGGAGCTGTTTTTT
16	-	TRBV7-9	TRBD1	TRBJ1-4	CASSPQWDRTNEKLFF	TGTGCCAGCAGCCCACAATGGGACAGGACTAATGAAAAACTGTTTTTT
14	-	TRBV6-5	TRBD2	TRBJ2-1	CASSYRGGAREQFF	TGTGCCAGCAGTTACCGCGGGGGGGCTAGGGAGCAGTTCTTC
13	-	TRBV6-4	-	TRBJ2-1	CASSDSADAEQFF	TGTGCCAGCAGTGACTCCGCGGATGCTGAGCAGTTCTTC
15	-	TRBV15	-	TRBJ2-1	CATTTGEDLAVEQFF	TGTGCCACTACTACCGGGGAAGACCTTGCGGTTGAGCAGTTCTTC
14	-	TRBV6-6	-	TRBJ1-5	CASSYRTGNQPQHF	TGTGCCAGCAGTTACCGGACGGGAAATCAGCCCCAGCATTTT
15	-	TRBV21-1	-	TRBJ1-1	CASSKMDRPLAEAFF	TGTGCCAGCAGCAAAATGGACAGGCCCCTCGCTGAAGCTTTCTTT
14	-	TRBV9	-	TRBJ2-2	CASSPSGGGGELFF	TGTGCCAGCAGCCCTTCCGGAGGCGGGGGGGAGCTGTTTTTT
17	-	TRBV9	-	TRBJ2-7	CASSVGSGGQSSYEQYF	TGTGCCAGCAGCGTAGGATCCGGGGGTCAGAGCTCCTACGAGCAGTACTTC
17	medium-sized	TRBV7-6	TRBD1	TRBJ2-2	CASSFRQGAFNTGELFF	TGTGCCAGCAGCTTTCGACAGGGGGCCTTCAACACCGGGGAGCTGTTTTTT
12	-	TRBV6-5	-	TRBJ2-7	CASSSNPYEQYF	TGTGCCAGCAGTTCCAATCCCTACGAGCAGTACTTC
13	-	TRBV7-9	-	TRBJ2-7	CASGSPISYEQYF	TGTGCCAGCGGGAGCCCTATCTCCTACGAGCAGTACTTC
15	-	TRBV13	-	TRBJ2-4	CASSFSVLAKNIQYF	TGTGCCAGCAGCTTTTCAGTGTTAGCCAAAAACATTCAGTACTTC
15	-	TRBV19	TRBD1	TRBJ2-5	CASSVGTGRQETQYF	TGTGCCAGTAGTGTAGGGACAGGGCGGCAAGAGACCCAGTACTTC
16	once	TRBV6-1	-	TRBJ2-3	CASTDSNLLPPDTQYF	TGTGCCAGCACTGACAGTAACCTCTTACCCCCAGATACGCAGTATTTT
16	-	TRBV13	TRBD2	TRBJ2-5	CASSFGTSGDQETQYF	TGTGCCAGCAGCTTCGGGACTAGCGGGGACCAAGAGACCCAGTACTTC
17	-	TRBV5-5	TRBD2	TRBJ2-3	CASSLSLAGALLDTQYF	TGTGCCAGCAGCTTGTCACTAGCGGGGGCCCTTTTGGATACGCAGTATTTT
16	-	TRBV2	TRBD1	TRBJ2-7	CASSGRQGLLSYEQYF	TGTGCCAGCAGTGGGAGACAGGGGCTCCTTTCCTACGAGCAGTACTTC
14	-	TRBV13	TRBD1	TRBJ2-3	CASSSQGPGDTQYF	TGTGCCAGCAGCTCACAGGGGCCGGGAGATACGCAGTATTTT
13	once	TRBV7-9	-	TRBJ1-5	CASSFGSNQPQHF	TGTGCCAGCAGCTTTGGCAGTAATCAGCCCCAGCATTTT
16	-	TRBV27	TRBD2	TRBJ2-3	CASSQGLAGAGDTQYF	TGTGCCAGCAGCCAGGGACTAGCGGGGGCCGGAGATACGCAGTATTTT
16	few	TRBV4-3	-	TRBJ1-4	CASSQDPASGGEKLFF	TGCGCCAGCAGCCAAGATCCGGCTAGCGGGGGTGAAAAACTGTTTTTT
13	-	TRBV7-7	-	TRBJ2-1	CASSQGPYNEQFF	TGTGCTAGCAGCCAGGGGCCCTACAATGAGCAGTTCTTC
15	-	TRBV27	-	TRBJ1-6	CASSSTGLDNSPLHF	TGTGCCAGCAGTTCTACAGGGTTAGATAATTCACCCCTCCACTTT
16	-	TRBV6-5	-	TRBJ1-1	CASSYSPQGMNTEAFF	TGTGCCAGCAGTTACTCCCCCCAGGGGATGAACACTGAAGCTTTCTTT
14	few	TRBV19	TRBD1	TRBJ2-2	CASKGTGDTGELFF	TGTGCCAGTAAAGGGACAGGGGACACCGGGGAGCTGTTTTTT
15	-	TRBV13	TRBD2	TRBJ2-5	CASSAFGGGAGTQYF	TGTGCCAGCAGCGCATTCGGCGGGGGGGCCGGGACCCAGTACTTC
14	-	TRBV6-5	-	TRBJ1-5	CASRNTGYNQPQHF	TGTGCCAGCAGAAACACAGGATACAATCAGCCCCAGCATTTT